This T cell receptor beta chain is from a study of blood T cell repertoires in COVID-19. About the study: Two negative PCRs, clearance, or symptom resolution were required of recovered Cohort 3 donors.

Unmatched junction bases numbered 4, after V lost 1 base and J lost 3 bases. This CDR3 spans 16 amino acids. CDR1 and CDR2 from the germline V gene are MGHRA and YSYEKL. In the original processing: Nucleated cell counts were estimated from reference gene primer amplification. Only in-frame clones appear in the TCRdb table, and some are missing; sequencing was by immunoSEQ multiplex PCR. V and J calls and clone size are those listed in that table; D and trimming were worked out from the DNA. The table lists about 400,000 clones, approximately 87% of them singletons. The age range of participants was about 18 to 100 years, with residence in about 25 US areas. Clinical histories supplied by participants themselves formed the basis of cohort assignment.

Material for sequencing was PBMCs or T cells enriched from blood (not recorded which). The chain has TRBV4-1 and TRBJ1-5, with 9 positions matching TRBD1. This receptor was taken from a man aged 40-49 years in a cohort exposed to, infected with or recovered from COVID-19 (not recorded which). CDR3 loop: CASSQGRTGVNQPQHF. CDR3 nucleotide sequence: TGCGCCAGCAGCCAAGGCCGGACAGGGGTCAATCAGCCCCAGCATTTT.